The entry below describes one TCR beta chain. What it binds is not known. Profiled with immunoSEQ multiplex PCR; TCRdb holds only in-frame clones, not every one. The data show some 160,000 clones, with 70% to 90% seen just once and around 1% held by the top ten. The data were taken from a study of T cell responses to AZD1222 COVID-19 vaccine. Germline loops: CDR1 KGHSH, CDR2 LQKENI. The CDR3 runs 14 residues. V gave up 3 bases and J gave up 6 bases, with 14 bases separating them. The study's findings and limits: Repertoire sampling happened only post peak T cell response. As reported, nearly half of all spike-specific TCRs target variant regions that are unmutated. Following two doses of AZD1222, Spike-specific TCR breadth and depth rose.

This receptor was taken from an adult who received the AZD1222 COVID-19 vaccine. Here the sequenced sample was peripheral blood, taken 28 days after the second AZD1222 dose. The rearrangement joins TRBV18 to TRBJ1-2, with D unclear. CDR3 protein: CASSPQAGLNGYTF. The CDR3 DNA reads TGTGCCAGCTCACCGCAGGCGGGTCTGAATGGCTACACCTTC.